The text below deals with one T cell receptor (beta chain). The antigen is unknown. The source of the sample is a study of T cells in Graves' hyperthyroidism and ophthalmopathy. Study in general: Pretreatment peripheral blood was obtained at initial diagnosis. Broader study findings: A model of 13 V-J features distinguished ophthalmopathy from stable hyperthyroidism.

RNA transcripts yielded amplified TCR beta CDR3 regions. The HTBI set primed first-round TCR CDR3 RT-PCR. In TCRdb, the multiplex PCR reads were re-called with MiXCR into one record per CDR3 protein. The sample has hundreds of thousands of distinct CDR3 sequences, about 14% seen once. The sequenced sample consisted of blood. The TCR was taken from a man aged 18-30 years with Graves' ophthalmopathy.

The CDR3: CASSPETGVYQPQHF. CDR3 DNA sequence: TGTGCCAGCTCGCCAGAGACAGGGGTCTATCAGCCCCAGCATTTT. The chain uses TRBV18 and TRBJ1-5; 8 nucleotides agree with TRBD1. Trimming at V came to 6 bases and at J to 5 bases, leaving 9 bases not matched to a gene. CDR1 is KGHSH, CDR2 LQKENI, per germline. This CDR3 is built from 15 residues.